A single sample gave rise to the 21 T cell receptor beta chains below, sequenced in a study of CD8 T cells in ankylosing spondylitis. TCRdb re-called the 5' RACE reads with MiXCR, one entry per CDR3 protein. The repertoire holds more than 35,000 distinct CDR3 sequences, with about 6% as singletons. The specimen sequenced was blood, either unsorted or a sorted T cell fraction (not recorded which). The receptors derive from a male donor with ankylosing spondylitis or in good health (not recorded which).

The rearrangement joins TRBV6-1 to TRBJ1-1; a possible D gene is TRBD1 (5 bases). Germline V gene sequence: CDR1 MNHNS, CDR2 SASEGT. This CDR3 is built from 13 residues. V lost 8 bases, J lost 0 bases, and 10 bases lay in between. CDR3 sequence (DNA): TGTGCCAGCCGGACAACTCTGAACACTGAAGCTTTCTTT. Translation: CASRTTLNTEAFF.

This clonotype has ten or more counts. V gene TRBV5-4 combines with J gene TRBJ2-3; 7 bases align to TRBD2. In germline, CDR1 is SGHNT, CDR2 YYREEE (reference sequence). Trimming removed 5 bases from V and 0 bases from J; junction bases left unmatched: 6. The CDR3 totals 15 residues. The CDR3 sequence is CASRSASGSTDTQYF. CDR3 nucleotide sequence: TGTGCCAGCAGGTCCGCTAGCGGTAGCACAGATACGCAGTATTTT. Filled out from reference TRBV5-4 and TRBJ2-3, the complete variable domain reads ETGVTQSPTHLIKTRGQQVTLRCSSQSGHNTVSWYQQALGQGPQFIFQYYREEENGRGNFPPRFSGLQFPNYSSELNVNALELDDSALYLCASRSASGSTDTQYFGPGTRLTVL.

This clonotype showed up many times. The chain combines TRBV6-4 with TRBJ2-2, with D perhaps TRBD1 or TRBD2 (5 bases each). Per germline, CDR1 MRHNA and CDR2 SNTAGT. V was pared by 4 bases and J by 2 bases, with 8 bases between. CDR3 size: 14 residues. The CDR3 DNA reads TGTGCCAGCAGTGTTGGGACCAACACCGGGGAGCTGTTTTTT. Translation: CASSVGTNTGELFF.

This clonotype was seen many times. The CDR3 DNA follows: TGTGCCAGCAGGGTAATGCCGGGACTAGCGGGAGTAGGGTCCTACAATGAGCAGTTCTTC. Protein sequence: CASRVMPGLAGVGSYNEQFF. This sequence joins TRBV6-4 and TRBJ2-1; 14 nucleotides match TRBD2. The CDR3 totals 20 residues. V gave up 6 bases and J gave up 1 base; unmatched junction bases: 14. CDR1 and CDR2 from the germline V gene are MRHNA and SNTAGT.

In its sample, this clonotype was seen many times. V and J are TRBV20-1 and TRBJ2-7; 8 positions agree with TRBD2. The V gene end was trimmed by 5 bases and the J gene end by 1 base; junction bases not matched to a gene: 7. The germline gives CDR1 DFQATT, CDR2 SNEGSKA (reference sequence). This CDR3 contains 14 residues. This chain's CDR3 is CSADGLAASYEQYF. CDR3 nucleotides: TGCAGTGCTGATGGACTAGCCGCTTCCTACGAGCAGTACTTC.

The table lists this clonotype with a few counts. The chain carries TRBV23-1 and TRBJ2-1; tentative D call: TRBD2 (6 bases). TRBV23-1 is recorded as an ORF, its role being uncertain. The CDR3 is 15 residues long. The ends were cut back, 0 bases at V and 7 bases at J, with 13 bases in the middle. The CDR3 region has the DNA TGCGCCAGCAGTCAATCTTTAGGGACTGGGAATGAGCAGTTCTTC. Translated: CASSQSLGTGNEQFF.

The chain employs TRBV23-1 and TRBJ2-5, with a possible D match to TRBD1 (6 bases). TRBV23-1 is an ORF for which the function is uncertain. The CDR3 contains 15 residues. V was shortened by 3 bases and J by 1 base, with 12 bases between the two germline ends. CDR3 loop: CASSHLRQVQETQYF. The CDR3 coding sequence is TGCGCCAGCAGTCACCTACGACAGGTCCAAGAGACCCAGTACTTC.

This clonotype has a count of ten or more. This chain joins TRBV3-1 and TRBJ2-3; D may match TRBD1 or TRBD2 (5 bases each). V lost 4 bases and J 6 bases, leaving 14 bases between the germline ends. Germline V gene lookup returns CDR1 LGHDT and CDR2 YNNKEL (reference sequence). This CDR3 is 14 amino acids long. CDR3 bases: TGTGCCAGCAGCCCAACGGTATGGGGGGATACGCAGTATTTT. This sequence encodes CASSPTVWGDTQYF.

This clonotype was counted ten times or more. The gene calls are TRBV5-1 and TRBJ2-6; a weak D match, TRBD1 (5 bases). Germline V gene data show CDR1 as SGHRS and CDR2 as YFSETQ. V was shortened by 4 bases and J by 3 bases, with 14 bases between the two germline ends. This CDR3 has 16 amino acids. CDR3 nucleotide sequence: TGCGCCAGCAGCCGAGCGACAGTCAATGGGGCCAACGTCCTGACTTTC. Encoded protein: CASSRATVNGANVLTF.

This sequence joins TRBV7-2 and TRBJ1-1; no reliable D call. This CDR3 comprises 16 residues. Germline lookup yields CDR1 SGHTA and CDR2 FQGNSA. Between the trimmed V and J ends, which lost 2 bases and 4 bases, there was a span of 17 bases. As DNA, the CDR3 is TGTGCCAGCAGCTTATTCGGTCCAGCACCCCGCACTGAAGCTTTCTTT. Amino acids: CASSLFGPAPRTEAFF. Full variable domain (missing parts from reference TRBV7-2 and TRBJ1-1): GAGVSQSPSNKVTEKGKDVELRCDPISGHTALYWYRQSLGQGLEFLIYFQGNSAPDKSGLPSDRFSAERTGGSVSTLTIQRTQQEDSAVYLCASSLFGPAPRTEAFFGQGTRLTVV.

This clonotype was seen at least ten times. J is TRBJ2-3 and V is TRBV4-2; tentatively, D is TRBD2 (6 bases). CDR1 is LGHNA and CDR2 is YNFKEQ in the germline V gene. V was clipped by 1 base and J by 2 bases, with 13 bases between them. The CDR3 is 16 residues long. As DNA, the CDR3 is TGTGCCAGCAGCCAAGCCCTAGCGCAGGACACAGATACGCAGTATTTT. This translates into CASSQALAQDTDTQYF.

Ten or more counts support this clonotype. The V gene is TRBV6-5, the J gene TRBJ2-1, with 8 nucleotides matching TRBD2. The CDR3 spans 16 residues. J lost 4 bases, V lost 0 bases, and 5 bases had no gene match. Germline CDR1 is MNHEY and CDR2 is SVGAGI. The CDR3 loop reads CASSYSPGLGYNEQFF. CDR3 DNA: TGTGCCAGCAGTTACTCCCCGGGACTAGGGTACAATGAGCAGTTCTTC.

There are many counts of this clonotype. The chain couples TRBV7-8 to TRBJ2-5; the match to TRBD2 covers 7 bases. Germline-derived CDR1 and CDR2 are SGHVS and FQNEAQ. V trimming: 4 bases; J trimming: 4 bases; junction bases outside the gene matches: 9. This CDR3 has 15 amino acids. As DNA, the CDR3 is TGTGCCAGCAGCTCCCGCCGGGGGGTCAGAGAGACCCAGTACTTC. Its protein product is CASSSRRGVRETQYF.

This clonotype showed up many times. V is TRBV2 and J is TRBJ1-1; D is possibly TRBD1 (5 bases). Per the germline V gene, CDR1 is SNHLY and CDR2 is FYNNEI. This CDR3 has 14 amino acids. Deletions cut 5 bases from V and 1 base from J, with 11 bases between. CDR3 sequence (DNA): TGTGCCAGCAGTCGGGACGGGCCGAACACTGAAGCTTTCTTT. It yields the protein CASSRDGPNTEAFF.

This clonotype has a count of ten or more. This sequence may be a read error, since a much larger clone differs from it by one base. V and J are TRBV12-3 or TRBV12-4 and TRBJ2-5; no clear D gene. The germline V and J ends were trimmed by 6 bases and 5 bases, with 10 bases remaining between them. The CDR3 is made up of 12 amino acids. Here the CDR3 DNA reads TGTGCCAGCAGCCACGCCCGGGAGACCCAGTACTTC. It encodes CASSHARETQYF.

This clonotype was seen many times. The V and J genes are TRBV7-2 and TRBJ1-1, with D unclear. V was clipped by 2 bases and J by 10 bases, with 17 bases between them. CDR1 SGHTA and CDR2 FQGNSA come from the germline V gene. There are 14 residues in the CDR3. The CDR3 region has the DNA TGTGCCAGCAGCTTACAGCCTTGGGTAGTCGGAGCTTTCTTT. Its protein is CASSLQPWVVGAFF.

At least ten counts were recorded for this clonotype. V and J are TRBV29-1 and TRBJ1-4; D unresolved. Germline V lookup: CDR1 SQVTM, CDR2 ANQGSEA. The CDR3 spans 14 residues. V was trimmed by 5 bases and J by 4 bases, leaving 14 bases between them. The CDR3 nucleotides are TGCAGCGTTTCCTGGAGACAACATAATGAAAAACTGTTTTTT. It yields the protein CSVSWRQHNEKLFF.

This clonotype has at least ten counts. An end of the junction differs from the germline gene, which may be a read error. V usage is TRBV5-1 and J usage is TRBJ2-2, with D maybe TRBD2 (6 bases). Per germline, CDR1 SGHRS and CDR2 YFSETQ. The CDR3 covers 16 residues. The CDR3 region has the DNA TGCGCCAGCAGCTCCGACCCTCGGGGGAACGCCGGGGAGCTGTTTTTT. Protein sequence: CASSSDPRGNAGELFF.

The J gene is TRBJ1-2, the V gene TRBV30; D call uncertain. The CDR3 has 12 amino acids. Germline V gene sequence: CDR1 GTSNPN, CDR2 SVGIG (reference sequence). V was shortened by 2 bases and J by 2 bases, with 6 bases between the two germline ends. DNA of the CDR3: TGTGCCTGGAGTCTAGGGAACTATGGCTACACCTTC. Residues: CAWSLGNYGYTF.

At least ten counts were recorded for this clonotype. This chain uses TRBV28 with TRBJ1-1; D remains unclear. The CDR3 sequence is 15 residues long. Germline CDR1 reads MDHEN; CDR2 reads SYDVKM. Trimming shortened V by 5 bases and J by 1 base, and 14 bases separated the two germline ends. The CDR3 DNA reads TGTGCCAGCAGTCCTCCATCCGGGTGGAACACTGAAGCTTTCTTT. Residues: CASSPPSGWNTEAFF.

This clonotype was detected ten times or more. The chain carries TRBV4-3 and TRBJ2-7; D gene unclear. The CDR3 spans 18 residues. The germline V gene has CDR1 LGHNA and CDR2 YSLEER. The V gene lost 0 bases and the J gene lost 0 bases, with 18 bases spanning the gap. CDR3 residues: CASSQDSPFDQSSYEQYF. The CDR3 DNA sequence: TGCGCCAGCAGCCAAGATTCCCCATTCGATCAGAGCTCCTACGAGCAGTACTTC.